This T cell receptor (beta chain) was retrieved from a study of T cell changes during pregnancy in multiple sclerosis. The data were produced by immunoSEQ multiplex PCR, yet TCRdb's version contains in-frame clones alone and is incomplete. The sample includes roughly 25,000 clones, 88% of them seen just once. This CDR3 spans 16 amino acids. Trimming removed 3 bases at V and 0 bases at J, with 15 bases between. The germline CDR1 and CDR2 sequences are MGHRA and YSYEKL. The sample here was CD4+ T cells from peripheral blood mononuclear cells, taken in the first trimester of pregnancy. The sequence was obtained from a female donor in good health, enrolled as a control in a pregnancy study. The chain links TRBV4-1 to TRBJ2-7; maybe TRBD1 (6 bases). The CDR3 spells CASSQPLQDSSYEQYF. DNA for the CDR3: TGCGCCAGCAGCCAGCCATTACAGGACAGCTCCTACGAGCAGTACTTC.